This entry features one TCR beta chain sequence. This sample is drawn from a study of PD-L1 blockade in urothelial cancer. Study details: Bladder-origin urothelial cancer in males described most of the roughly 30 patients. Investigators checked blood 3 weeks (second dose) and 6 weeks after treatment start. Blood gave a median around 140,000 T cells.

TCRdb's table, derived via immunoSEQ multiplex PCR, lists solely in-frame clones and lacks some. The data hold about 87,000 clones, with around 83% observed a single time. Time point reported: pretreatment peripheral blood. Between 1 and 8 samples, pretreatment and on-treatment, were given by each patient. The specimen was PBMCs, collected around atezolizumab (anti-PD-L1) treatment. The TCR originated in a man in his sixties with urothelial cancer.

This chain's CDR3 is CASSGGPADTQYF. CDR3 DNA sequence: TGTGCCAGCAGCGGAGGCCCGGCCGATACGCAGTATTTT. The chain employs TRBV7-2 and TRBJ2-3; weak D call: TRBD2 (5 bases). Trimming left V 5 bases short and J 6 bases short, with 12 bases between. Germline loops: CDR1 SGHTA, CDR2 FQGNSA. The CDR3 is made up of 13 amino acids. The whole variable domain, filled in from reference TRBV7-2 and TRBJ2-3, reads GAGVSQSPSNKVTEKGKDVELRCDPISGHTALYWYRQSLGQGLEFLIYFQGNSAPDKSGLPSDRFSAERTGGSVSTLTIQRTQQEDSAVYLCASSGGPADTQYFGPGTRLTVL.